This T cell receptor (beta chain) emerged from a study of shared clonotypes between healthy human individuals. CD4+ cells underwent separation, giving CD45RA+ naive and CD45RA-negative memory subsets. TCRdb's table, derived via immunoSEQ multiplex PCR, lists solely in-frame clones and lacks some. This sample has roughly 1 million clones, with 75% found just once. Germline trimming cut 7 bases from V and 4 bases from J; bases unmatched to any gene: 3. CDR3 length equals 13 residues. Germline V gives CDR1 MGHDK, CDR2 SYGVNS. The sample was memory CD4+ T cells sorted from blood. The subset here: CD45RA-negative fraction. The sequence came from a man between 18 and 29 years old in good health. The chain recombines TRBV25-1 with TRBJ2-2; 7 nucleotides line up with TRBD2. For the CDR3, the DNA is TGTGCCAGCATGACGGGGGGCACCGGGGAGCTGTTTTTT. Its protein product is CASMTGGTGELFF.